The source of this T cell receptor (beta chain) is a study of cytomegalovirus exposure and HLA in healthy donors. In the PCR, 60 Vbeta and 13 Jbeta primers were used. The method was immunoSEQ multiplex PCR; TCRdb's version includes in-frame clones alone and lacks a portion of them. The sample consists of fewer than 150,000 clones, approximately 77% of them appearing once. Losses at the gene ends were 3 bases for V and 0 bases for J; bases not matched to a gene: 7. The CDR3 length is 16 residues. The V gene's germline CDR1 is MNHNS and CDR2 SASEGT. Findings of the study overall: Previously analyzed data showed that most TCR beta V segments were productive at a frequency of about 87% or about 30%. Reportedly, a later analysis found an Asian-associated ancestry cluster had fewer N-insertions than the roughly 700-donor mean. TCR beta sequences reportedly predicted most subjects' HLA-A and HLA-B alleles accurately. A later analysis found most CMV-associated TCR beta chains apparently HLA-restricted.

With respect to this clone: Its cognate antigen is unknown.

The origin of this receptor is a woman aged 50 to 60 in good health and CMV-seronegative. This chain joins TRBV6-1 and TRBJ1-1; 7 nucleotides match TRBD1. The sample was PBMCs. In nucleotides, the CDR3 is TGTGCCAGCAGTGAGAGGGGGCGGTGGATGAACACTGAAGCTTTCTTT. Its translation is CASSERGRWMNTEAFF.